This TCR beta chain emerged from a study of blood T cell repertoires in COVID-19. Study summary: The origin of the acute and convalescent COVID-19 samples was the United States, Italy and Spain.

In the original workflow: Using reference gene primer amplification, nucleated cell counts were estimated. Profiled with immunoSEQ multiplex PCR; TCRdb holds only in-frame clones, not every one. Clone size and the V and J calls come from that table; the DNA yielded D and trimming. The sample yields about 180,000 clones, 80% to 85% seen once. The receptor was isolated from a woman in her thirties or forties with COVID-19, enrolled during active disease. Sequenced: peripheral blood.

CDR3 sequence (DNA): TGTGCCAGCAGTGTACAGGGGGTGTCAAATCAGCCCCAGCATTTT. Translating it yields CASSVQGVSNQPQHF. The V and J genes are TRBV6-4 and TRBJ1-5; TRBD1 matches at 8 bases. The germline gives CDR1 MRHNA, CDR2 SNTAGT. Trimming at V came to 4 bases and at J to 4 bases, leaving 6 bases not matched to a gene. CDR3 length: 15 amino acids.